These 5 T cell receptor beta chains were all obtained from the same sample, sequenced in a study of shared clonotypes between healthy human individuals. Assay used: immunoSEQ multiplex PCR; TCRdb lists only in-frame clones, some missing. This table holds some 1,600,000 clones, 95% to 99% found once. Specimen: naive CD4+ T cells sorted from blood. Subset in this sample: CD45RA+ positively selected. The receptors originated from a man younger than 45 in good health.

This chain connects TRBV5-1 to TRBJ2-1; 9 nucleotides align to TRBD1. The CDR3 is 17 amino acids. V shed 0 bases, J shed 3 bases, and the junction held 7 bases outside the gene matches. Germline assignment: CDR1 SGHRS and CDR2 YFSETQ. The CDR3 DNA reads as TGCGCCAGCAGCTTGGCCCCTGGGACAGGGTACTACAATGAGCAGTTCTTC. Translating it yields CASSLAPGTGYYNEQFF.

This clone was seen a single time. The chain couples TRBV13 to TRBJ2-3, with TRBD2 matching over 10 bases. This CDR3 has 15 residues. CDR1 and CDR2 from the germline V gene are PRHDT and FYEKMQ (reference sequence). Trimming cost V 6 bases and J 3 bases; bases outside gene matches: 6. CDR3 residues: CASRTAGGPTDTQYF. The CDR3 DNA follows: TGTGCCAGCAGGACAGCGGGAGGGCCAACAGATACGCAGTATTTT.

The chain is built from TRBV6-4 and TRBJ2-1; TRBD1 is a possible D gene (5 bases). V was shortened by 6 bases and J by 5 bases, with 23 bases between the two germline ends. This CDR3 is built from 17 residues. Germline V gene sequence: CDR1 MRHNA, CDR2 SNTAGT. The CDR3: CASSRELSRSPHNEQFF. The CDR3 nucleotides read TGTGCCAGCAGCAGGGAACTCTCGAGGTCGCCCCACAATGAGCAGTTCTTC.

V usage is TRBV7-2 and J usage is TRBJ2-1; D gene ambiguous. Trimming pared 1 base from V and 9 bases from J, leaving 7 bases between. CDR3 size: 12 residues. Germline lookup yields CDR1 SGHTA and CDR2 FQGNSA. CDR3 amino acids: CASSLVRSEQFF. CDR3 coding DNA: TGTGCCAGCAGCTTAGTTCGTTCTGAGCAGTTCTTC.

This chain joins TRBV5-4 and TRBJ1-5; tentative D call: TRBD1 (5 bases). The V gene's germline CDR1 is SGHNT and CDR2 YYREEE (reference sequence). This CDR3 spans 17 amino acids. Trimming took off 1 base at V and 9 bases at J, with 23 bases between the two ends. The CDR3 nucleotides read TGTGCCAGCAGCTTGAGCGCGGGGGGAGCTAACAATTCGCCCCAGCATTTT. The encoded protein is CASSLSAGGANNSPQHF.